These 11 T cell receptor beta chains share one sample of origin, sequenced in a study of blood T cell repertoires in COVID-19. Assay: immunoSEQ multiplex PCR; the TCRdb copy retains only in-frame clones and omits some. The sample yields tens of thousands of clones, approximately 78% seen once. Sequencing was performed on peripheral blood. Receptor source: a man aged 50 or older with active or convalescent COVID-19.

V and J are TRBV3-1 (or the pseudogene TRBV3-2) and TRBJ2-3; D possibly corresponds to TRBD2 (6 bases). Germline loops: CDR1 LGHDT, CDR2 YNNKEL (reference sequence). The CDR3 sequence is 15 residues long. V lost 4 bases and J 2 bases, leaving 13 bases between the germline ends. This chain's CDR3 is CASSPGTLDTDTQYF. The CDR3 DNA sequence: TGTGCCAGCAGCCCCGGGACTCTAGACACAGATACGCAGTATTTT.

Only a few counts were recorded for this clone. This chain joins TRBV7-2 and TRBJ2-3; D remains unclear. CDR1 is SGHTA, CDR2 FQGNSA, per germline. V shed 3 bases and J shed 4 bases, with 20 bases lying between them. The CDR3 runs 17 residues. CDR3 loop: CASSFIPPHSPPDTQYF. As DNA, the CDR3 is TGTGCCAGCAGCTTTATTCCCCCCCACAGTCCCCCAGATACGCAGTATTTT.

This clone showed up just once. The rearrangement uses TRBV3-1 (or the pseudogene TRBV3-2) and TRBJ1-1; no clear D gene. The CDR3 is 14 amino acids. Germline loops: CDR1 LGHDT, CDR2 YNNKEL (reference sequence). The ends were cut back, 0 bases at V and 5 bases at J, with 10 bases in the middle. The CDR3 sequence: CASSQDGTRTEAFF. The CDR3 nucleotides are TGTGCCAGCAGCCAAGACGGCACTAGGACTGAAGCTTTCTTT.

This clone was counted between two and nine times. The J gene is TRBJ1-1, the V gene TRBV6-6; D is uncertain. This CDR3 has 13 residues. Deletions cut 8 bases from V and 2 bases from J, with 12 bases between. In germline, CDR1 is MNHNY, CDR2 SVGAGI (reference sequence). The CDR3 DNA sequence: TGTGCCAGCGGCAACACCGAAAACACTGAAGCTTTCTTT. Amino acid sequence: CASGNTENTEAFF.

This chain uses TRBV5-1 with TRBJ2-3, with TRBD1 identical over 9 bases. V dropped 4 bases and J dropped 5; count of bases not matched to a gene: 8. The CDR3 sequence is 15 residues long. Germline-derived CDR1 and CDR2 are SGHRS and YFSETQ. The chain's CDR3 is CASSPWTGAGDTQYF. The CDR3 DNA is TGCGCCAGCAGCCCTTGGACAGGGGCGGGAGATACGCAGTATTTT.

The V and J genes are TRBV7-6 and TRBJ2-3, with 8 bases fitting TRBD2. Germline V gene lookup returns CDR1 SGHVS and CDR2 FNYEAQ. The CDR3 has 16 residues. Trimming removed 3 bases from V and 3 bases from J; junction bases left unmatched: 8. This CDR3 is CASSLGASGPTDTQYF. The CDR3 bases are TGTGCCAGCAGCTTGGGAGCTAGCGGGCCAACAGATACGCAGTATTTT. The entire variable domain, with the rest obtained from reference TRBV7-6 and TRBJ2-3, is as follows: GAGVSQSPRYKVTKRGQDVALRCDPISGHVSLYWYRQALGQGPEFLTYFNYEAQQDKSGLPNDRFSAERPEGSISTLTIQRTEQRDSAMYRCASSLGASGPTDTQYFGPGTRLTVL.

The gene calls are TRBV9 and TRBJ2-6, with a possible D match to TRBD1 (5 bases). Germline V gene lookup returns CDR1 SGDLS and CDR2 YYNGEE. The CDR3 consists of 16 residues. Deletions cut 0 bases from V and 0 bases from J, with 7 bases between. In DNA form, the CDR3 reads TGTGCCAGCAGCGTAGATCAGGGCTCTGGGGCCAACGTCCTGACTTTC. Translated: CASSVDQGSGANVLTF.

This clone was observed a handful of times. The chain is built from TRBV9 and TRBJ1-3; TRBD1 matches at 9 bases. CDR1 SGDLS and CDR2 YYNGEE come from the germline V gene. The CDR3 has 17 amino acids. After removal of 3 bases from V and 0 bases from J, the junction contained 7 bases not matched to a gene. CDR3 DNA sequence: TGTGCCAGCAGCGCCGGGACAGGGACTAGCTCTGGAAACACCATATATTTT. It encodes CASSAGTGTSSGNTIYF.

The V gene is TRBV7-9, the J gene TRBJ2-2, with D possibly matching TRBD1 (6 bases). This CDR3 has 16 residues. Trimming stripped 4 bases from V and 2 bases from J, with 14 bases between. Per the germline V gene, CDR1 is SEHNR and CDR2 is FQNEAQ (reference sequence). The CDR3 loop is CASSSPGTPNTGELFF. The DNA of the CDR3 is TGTGCCAGCAGCTCCCCCGGGACACCAAACACCGGGGAGCTGTTTTTT.

This clone was seen a few times. The CDR3: CAWSRQGNTEAFF. CDR3 nucleotide sequence: TGTGCCTGGAGTAGACAAGGGAACACTGAAGCTTTCTTT. The chain uses TRBV30 and TRBJ1-1; no reliable D call. Trimming removed 2 bases from V and 1 base from J, with 8 bases in between. Germline V CDR1 and CDR2: GTSNPN, SVGIG (reference sequence). CDR3 size: 13 residues.

V and J are TRBV11-2 and TRBJ2-7; the D gene is possibly TRBD2 (6 bases). The V end was cut by 1 base, the J end by 6 bases, with 10 bases between. Per germline, CDR1 SGHAT and CDR2 FQNNGV. CDR3 size: 13 residues. The CDR3 sequence: CASSLARGFEQYF. The CDR3 DNA is TGTGCCAGCAGCTTAGCGCGGGGTTTCGAGCAGTACTTC. Based on the CDR3 plus reference TRBV11-2 and TRBJ2-7, the full variable domain is EAGVAQSPRYKIIEKRQSVAFWCNPISGHATLYWYQQILGQGPKLLIQFQNNGVVDDSQLPKDRFSAERLKGVDSTLKIQPAKLEDSAVYLCASSLARGFEQYFGPGTRLTVT.